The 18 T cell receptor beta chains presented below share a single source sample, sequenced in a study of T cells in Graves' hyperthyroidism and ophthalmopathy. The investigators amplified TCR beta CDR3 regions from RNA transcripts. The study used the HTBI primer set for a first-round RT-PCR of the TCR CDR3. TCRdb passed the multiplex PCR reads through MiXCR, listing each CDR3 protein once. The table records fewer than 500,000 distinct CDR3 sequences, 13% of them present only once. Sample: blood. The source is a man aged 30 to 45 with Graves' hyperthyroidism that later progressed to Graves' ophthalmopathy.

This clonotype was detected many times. CDR3 in DNA: TGTGCCAGCAGTCCCGGACTAGCGGGTTACAATGAGCAGTTCTTC. Protein: CASSPGLAGYNEQFF. This chain connects TRBV7-3 to TRBJ2-1, with 11 bases lining up with TRBD2. J was trimmed by 4 bases and V by 6 bases; bases with no gene match: 5. This CDR3 spans 15 amino acids. Looked up from germline, CDR1 is SGHTA and CDR2 is FQGTGA.

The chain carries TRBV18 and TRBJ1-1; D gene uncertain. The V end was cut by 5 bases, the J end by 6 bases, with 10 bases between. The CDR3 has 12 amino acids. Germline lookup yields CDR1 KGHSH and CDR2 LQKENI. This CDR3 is CASSSNSAEAFF. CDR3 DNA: TGTGCCAGCTCATCCAACTCCGCTGAAGCTTTCTTT.

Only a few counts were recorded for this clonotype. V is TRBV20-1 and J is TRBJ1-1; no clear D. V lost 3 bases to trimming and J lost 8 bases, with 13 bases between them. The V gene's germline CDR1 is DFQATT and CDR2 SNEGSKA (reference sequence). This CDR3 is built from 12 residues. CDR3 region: CSASWQILEAFF. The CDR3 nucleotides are TGCAGTGCTAGTTGGCAGATACTGGAAGCTTTCTTT.

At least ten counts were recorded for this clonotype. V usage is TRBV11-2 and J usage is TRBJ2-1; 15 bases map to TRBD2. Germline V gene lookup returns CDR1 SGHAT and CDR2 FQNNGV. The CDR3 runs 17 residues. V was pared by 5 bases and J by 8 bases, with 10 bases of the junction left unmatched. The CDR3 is CASSQRTSGGAGYEQFF. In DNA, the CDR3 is TGTGCCAGCAGCCAAAGGACTAGCGGGGGGGCGGGCTATGAGCAGTTCTTC.

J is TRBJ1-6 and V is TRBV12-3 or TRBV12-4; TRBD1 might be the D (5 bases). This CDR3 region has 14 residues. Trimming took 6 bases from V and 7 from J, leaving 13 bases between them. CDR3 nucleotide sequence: TGTGCCAGCAGACCCGGGACGGACAATTCACCCCTCCACTTT. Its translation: CASRPGTDNSPLHF.

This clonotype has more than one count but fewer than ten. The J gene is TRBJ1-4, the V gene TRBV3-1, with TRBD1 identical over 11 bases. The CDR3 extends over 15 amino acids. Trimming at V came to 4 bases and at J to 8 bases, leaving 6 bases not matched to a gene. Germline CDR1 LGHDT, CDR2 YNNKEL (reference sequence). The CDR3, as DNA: TGTGCCAGCAGCCGCCGGACAGGGGGCGGGGAAAAACTGTTTTTT. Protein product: CASSRRTGGGEKLFF.

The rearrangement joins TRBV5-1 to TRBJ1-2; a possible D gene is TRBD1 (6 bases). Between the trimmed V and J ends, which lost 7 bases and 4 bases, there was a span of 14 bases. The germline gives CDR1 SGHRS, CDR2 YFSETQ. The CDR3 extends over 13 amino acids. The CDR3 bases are TGCGCCAGCGGGACCGGGACACTCTATGGCTACACCTTC. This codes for CASGTGTLYGYTF.

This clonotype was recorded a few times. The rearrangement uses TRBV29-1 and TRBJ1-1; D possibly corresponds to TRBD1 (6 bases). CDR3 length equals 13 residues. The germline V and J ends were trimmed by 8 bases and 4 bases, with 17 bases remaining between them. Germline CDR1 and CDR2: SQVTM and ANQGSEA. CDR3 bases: TGCAGCCCTAGGGCAGGGGTAACCACTGAAGCTTTCTTT. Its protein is CSPRAGVTTEAFF.

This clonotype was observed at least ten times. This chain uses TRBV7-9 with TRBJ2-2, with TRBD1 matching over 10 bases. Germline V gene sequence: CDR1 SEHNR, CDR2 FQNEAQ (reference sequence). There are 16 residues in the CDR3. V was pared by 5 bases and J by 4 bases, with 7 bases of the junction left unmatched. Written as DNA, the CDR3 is TGTGCCAGCAGCCCCGGGACAGGGGCGCTCACCGGGGAGCTGTTTTTT. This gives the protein CASSPGTGALTGELFF.

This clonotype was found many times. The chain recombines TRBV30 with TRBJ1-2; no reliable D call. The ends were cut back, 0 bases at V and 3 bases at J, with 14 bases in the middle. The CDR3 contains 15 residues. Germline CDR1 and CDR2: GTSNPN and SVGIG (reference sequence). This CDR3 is CAWSVVGRVDYGYTF. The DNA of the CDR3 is TGTGCCTGGAGTGTAGTCGGCAGAGTAGACTATGGCTACACCTTC.

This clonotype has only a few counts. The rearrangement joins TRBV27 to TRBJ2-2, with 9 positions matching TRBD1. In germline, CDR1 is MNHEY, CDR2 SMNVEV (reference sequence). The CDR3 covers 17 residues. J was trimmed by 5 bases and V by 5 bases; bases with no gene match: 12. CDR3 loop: CASSKFSGTGLTGELFF. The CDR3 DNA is TGTGCCAGCAGTAAATTTTCCGGGACAGGGTTAACCGGGGAGCTGTTTTTT.

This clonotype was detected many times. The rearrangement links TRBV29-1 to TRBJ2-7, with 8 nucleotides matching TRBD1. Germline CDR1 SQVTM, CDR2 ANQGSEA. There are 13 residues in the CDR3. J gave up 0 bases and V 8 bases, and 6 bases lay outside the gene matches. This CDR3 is CSIRQGSSYEQYF. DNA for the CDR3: TGCAGCATAAGACAGGGGAGCTCCTACGAGCAGTACTTC.

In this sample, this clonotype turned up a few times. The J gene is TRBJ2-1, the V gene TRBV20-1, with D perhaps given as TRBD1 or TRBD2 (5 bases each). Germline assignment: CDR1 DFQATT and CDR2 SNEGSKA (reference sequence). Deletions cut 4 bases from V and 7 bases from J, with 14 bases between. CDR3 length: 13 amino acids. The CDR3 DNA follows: TGCAGTGCTATACGGGACCTGGAGAATGAGCAGTTCTTC. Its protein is CSAIRDLENEQFF.

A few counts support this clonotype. CDR3 in amino acids: CASRNRGLARNEQFF. The DNA of the CDR3 is TGTGCCAGCAGAAACCGGGGACTAGCCAGGAATGAGCAGTTCTTC. The chain couples TRBV6-2 or TRBV6-3 to TRBJ2-1; 9 bases map to TRBD2. V dropped 6 bases and J dropped 7; count of bases not matched to a gene: 10. The CDR3 length is 15 residues. Germline values: CDR1 MNHEY, CDR2 SVGEGT.

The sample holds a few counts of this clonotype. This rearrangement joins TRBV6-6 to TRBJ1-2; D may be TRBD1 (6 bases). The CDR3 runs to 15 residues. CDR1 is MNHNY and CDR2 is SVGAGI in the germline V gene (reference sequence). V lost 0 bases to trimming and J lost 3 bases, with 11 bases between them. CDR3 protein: CASSYSRTAHYGYTF. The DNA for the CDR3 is TGTGCCAGCAGTTACTCGAGGACAGCTCACTATGGCTACACCTTC.

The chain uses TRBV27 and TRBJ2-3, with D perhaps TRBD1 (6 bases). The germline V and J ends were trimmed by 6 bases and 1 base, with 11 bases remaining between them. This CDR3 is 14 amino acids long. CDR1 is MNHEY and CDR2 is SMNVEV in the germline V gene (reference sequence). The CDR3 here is CASRRDIRTDTQYF. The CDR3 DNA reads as TGTGCCAGCAGACGGGACATCCGCACAGATACGCAGTATTTT.

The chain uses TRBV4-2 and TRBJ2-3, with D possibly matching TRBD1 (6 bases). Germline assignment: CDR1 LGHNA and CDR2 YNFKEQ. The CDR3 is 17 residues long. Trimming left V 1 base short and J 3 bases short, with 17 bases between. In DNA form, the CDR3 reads TGTGCCAGCAGCCAAGTAGCCAGACAGGAGTGGACAGATACGCAGTATTTT. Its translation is CASSQVARQEWTDTQYF.

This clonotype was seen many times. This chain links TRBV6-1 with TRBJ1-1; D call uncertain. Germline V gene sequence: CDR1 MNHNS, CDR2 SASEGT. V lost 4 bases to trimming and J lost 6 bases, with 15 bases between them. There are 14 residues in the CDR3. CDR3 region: CASSGAGLEPEAFF. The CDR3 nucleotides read TGTGCCAGCAGTGGGGCAGGCCTAGAGCCTGAAGCTTTCTTT.